The 13 T cell receptor beta chains in this list originate from one sample, sequenced in a study of human T cells and chemical hapten exposure. TCRdb called the RACE reads again in MiXCR, with one record for every CDR3 protein. The sample has around 190,000 distinct CDR3 sequences, approximately 20% seen once. The time point was: patch test 1, 2 weeks after DPC sensitization. Treatment of the sample: therapeutic diphenylcyclopropenone sensitization with weekly scalp DPC. The sample was whole blood, taken in connection with sensitization to the hapten diphenylcyclopropenone (DPC). The receptors here all came from a woman in her fifties or sixties with alopecia areata. Some clones in this sample may be carry-over from other donors' samples.

In its sample, this clonotype was seen many times. This chain joins TRBV11-2 and TRBJ1-1; no firm D call. This CDR3 comprises 13 residues. Per germline, CDR1 SGHAT and CDR2 FQNNGV. V was trimmed by 0 bases and J by 12 bases, leaving 14 bases between them. The CDR3 here is CASSLDFNGYSFF. CDR3 bases: TGTGCCAGCAGCTTAGATTTTAACGGCTATTCTTTCTTT.

This clonotype was picked up a small number of times. V gene TRBV12-3 or TRBV12-4 combines with J gene TRBJ1-6, with D possibly matching TRBD1 (6 bases). The CDR3 has 14 amino acids. The ends were cut back, 7 bases at V and 4 bases at J, with 11 bases in the middle. The CDR3 reads CASNLDSYNSPLHF. The CDR3 DNA reads TGTGCCAGCAACTTGGACAGTTATAATTCACCCCTCCACTTT.

The chain is built from TRBV12-3 or TRBV12-4 and TRBJ2-3, with D uncertain. The V end was cut by 6 bases, the J end by 6 bases, with 10 bases between. The CDR3 totals 12 residues. This CDR3 reads CASSRAGDTQYF. CDR3 DNA: TGTGCCAGCAGCCGGGCAGGCGATACGCAGTATTTT.

The rearrangement joins TRBV5-1 to TRBJ1-2, with D perhaps matching TRBD1 (6 bases). This CDR3 is built from 15 residues. V lost 0 bases and J lost 5, with 14 bases in between. CDR1 SGHRS and CDR2 YFSETQ come from the germline V gene. The CDR3 nucleotides read TGCGCCAGCAGCTTGGGGGGCCAGGGGCTGTATGGCTACACCTTC. The encoded protein is CASSLGGQGLYGYTF.

This chain joins TRBV27 and TRBJ2-7; 9 bases match TRBD2. The germline gives CDR1 MNHEY, CDR2 SMNVEV (reference sequence). V dropped 6 bases and J dropped 5; count of bases not matched to a gene: 8. This CDR3 has 14 amino acids. The CDR3 reads CASRESGRKHEQYF. The DNA for the CDR3 is TGTGCCAGCAGGGAAAGCGGGAGGAAACACGAGCAGTACTTC.

This chain connects TRBV12-3 or TRBV12-4 to TRBJ1-6; D is uncertain. V was cut by 3 bases and J by 6 bases, with 9 bases left in between. The CDR3 is 14 residues long. The CDR3 protein is CASSFSPPNSPLHF. The CDR3 nucleotides read TGTGCCAGCAGTTTTAGTCCCCCTAATTCACCCCTCCACTTT.

The V and J genes are TRBV29-1 and TRBJ2-2, with 10 bases lining up with TRBD1. This CDR3 has 15 residues. The germline V gene has CDR1 SQVTM and CDR2 ANQGSEA. V was clipped by 6 bases and J by 6 bases; unmatched bases: 10. Here the CDR3 DNA reads TGCAGCGTCTCCTTAGGGACAGGGGTTGCCGGGGAGCTGTTTTTT. It translates to CSVSLGTGVAGELFF.

This clonotype was seen many times. The chain recombines TRBV19 with TRBJ1-5; D may be TRBD1 (6 bases). The CDR3 is 14 amino acids. The germline V and J ends were trimmed by 7 bases and 2 bases, with 12 bases remaining between them. The V gene's germline CDR1 is LNHDA and CDR2 SQIVND (reference sequence). The CDR3 nucleotides read TGTGCCAGTATTCCACAGGGCGGCAATCAGCCCCAGCATTTT. Translated: CASIPQGGNQPQHF.

CDR3 nucleotides: TGTGCCAGCAGTACGGGACAGGGGGCCTACGAGCAGTACTTC. Encoded protein: CASSTGQGAYEQYF. This rearrangement joins TRBV27 to TRBJ2-7; 11 bases match TRBD1. Germline CDR1 MNHEY, CDR2 SMNVEV (reference sequence). The length of the CDR3 is 14 residues. V lost 5 bases and J lost 2; bases outside the gene matches: 2.

The chain couples TRBV29-1 to TRBJ1-6; 9 nucleotides agree with TRBD1. The CDR3 totals 14 residues. Trimming removed 6 bases from V and 8 bases from J; junction bases left unmatched: 8. Germline V gene data show CDR1 as SQVTM and CDR2 as ANQGSEA. The CDR3 is CSVSLTGGDSPLHF. In DNA form, the CDR3 reads TGCAGCGTGAGCTTGACAGGGGGAGATTCACCCCTCCACTTT.

The genes are TRBV11-2 and TRBJ1-6; D ambiguous. V shed 1 base and J shed 1 base, with 14 bases lying between them. From germline, CDR1 is SGHAT and CDR2 FQNNGV. CDR3 length: 18 residues. The CDR3 region has the DNA TGTGCCAGCAGCTTAGCTCCCCCCGGGAGATCCTATAATTCACCCCTCCACTTT. Translated: CASSLAPPGRSYNSPLHF.

The chain has TRBV29-1 and TRBJ1-1; a weak D match, TRBD1 (5 bases). Trimming cost V 1 base and J 4 bases, with 10 bases left between them. Germline V gives CDR1 SQVTM, CDR2 ANQGSEA. The CDR3 loop spans 13 amino acids. The CDR3 bases are TGCAGCGTTGAAGGGGGCAGGGCCACTGAAGCTTTCTTT. This encodes CSVEGGRATEAFF.

The V gene is TRBV15, the J gene TRBJ2-2, with D hard to call. The germline CDR1 and CDR2 sequences are LNHNV and YYDKDF (reference sequence). This CDR3 is built from 13 residues. The V gene lost 0 bases and the J gene lost 4 bases, with 3 bases spanning the gap. The CDR3 loop is CATSREGTGELFF. As DNA, the CDR3 is TGTGCCACCAGCAGAGAGGGCACCGGGGAGCTGTTTTTT.